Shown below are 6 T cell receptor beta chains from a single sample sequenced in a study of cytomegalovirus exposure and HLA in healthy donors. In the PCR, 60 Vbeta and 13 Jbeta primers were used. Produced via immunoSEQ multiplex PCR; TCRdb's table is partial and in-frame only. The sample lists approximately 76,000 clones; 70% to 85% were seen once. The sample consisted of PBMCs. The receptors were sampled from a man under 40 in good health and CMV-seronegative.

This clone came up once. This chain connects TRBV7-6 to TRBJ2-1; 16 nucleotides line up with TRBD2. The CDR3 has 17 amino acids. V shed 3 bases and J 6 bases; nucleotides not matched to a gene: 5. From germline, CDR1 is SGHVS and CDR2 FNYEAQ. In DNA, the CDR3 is TGTGCCAGCAGCTTGGGGACTAGCGGGAGGGCCGGCAATGAGCAGTTCTTC. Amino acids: CASSLGTSGRAGNEQFF.

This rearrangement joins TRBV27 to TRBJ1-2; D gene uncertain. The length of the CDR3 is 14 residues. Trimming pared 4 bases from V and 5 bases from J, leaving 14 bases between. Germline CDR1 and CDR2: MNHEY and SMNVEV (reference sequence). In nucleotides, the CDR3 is TGTGCCAGCAGTTCCCCCGGTTCCGAGTATGGCTACACCTTC. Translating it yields CASSSPGSEYGYTF.

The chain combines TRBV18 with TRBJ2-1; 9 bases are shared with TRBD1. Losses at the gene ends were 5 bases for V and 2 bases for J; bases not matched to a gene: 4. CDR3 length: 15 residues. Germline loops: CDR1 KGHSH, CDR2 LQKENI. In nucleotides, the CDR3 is TGTGCCAGCTCAGCCGGGACAGGGACCTACAATGAGCAGTTCTTC. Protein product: CASSAGTGTYNEQFF. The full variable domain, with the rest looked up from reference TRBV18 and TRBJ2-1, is NAGVMQNPRHLVRRRGQEARLRCSPMKGHSHVYWYRQLPEEGLKFMVYLQKENIIDESGMPKERFSAEFPKEGPSILRIQQVVRGDSAAYFCASSAGTGTYNEQFFGPGTRLTVL.

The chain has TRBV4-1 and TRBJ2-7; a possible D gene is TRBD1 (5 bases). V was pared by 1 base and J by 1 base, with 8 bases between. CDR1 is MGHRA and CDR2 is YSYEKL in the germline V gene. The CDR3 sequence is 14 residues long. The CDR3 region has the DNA TGCGCCAGCAGCCAAGCTAAGGGGTCCTACGAGCAGTACTTC. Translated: CASSQAKGSYEQYF.

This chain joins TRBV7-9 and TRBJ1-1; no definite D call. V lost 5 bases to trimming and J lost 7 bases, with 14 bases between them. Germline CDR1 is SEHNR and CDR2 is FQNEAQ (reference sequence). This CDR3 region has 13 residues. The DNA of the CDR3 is TGTGCCAGCAGCCCAGACCGCGGTGATGAAGCTTTCTTT. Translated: CASSPDRGDEAFF.

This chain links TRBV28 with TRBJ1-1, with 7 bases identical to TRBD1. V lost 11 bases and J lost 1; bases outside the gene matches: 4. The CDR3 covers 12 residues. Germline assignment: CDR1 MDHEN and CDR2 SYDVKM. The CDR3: CAVRQGNTEAFF. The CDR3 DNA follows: TGTGCCGTTAGACAGGGGAACACTGAAGCTTTCTTT.